This is a list of T cell receptor beta chains from one sample in a study of CD8+CD57+ T cells in acquired aplastic anemia. TCRdb re-analysed the reads in MiXCR, keeping a single row per CDR3 protein. The sample records more than 95,000 distinct CDR3 sequences, less than 50% being singletons. Sequenced: sorted CD4+, CD8+, or CD8+CD57+ T cells (not recorded which) from PBMCs. The receptor source for this set is a human donor with aplastic anemia. Both conserved end residues are part of each CDR3. D genes are given only for firm matches. Size values are once, few and many counts, or a class for expanded clones, and some rows have none.

NA | TRBJ1-5 | TRBV11-2 | 14 | NA | TGTGCCAGCAGCTTAGACGGGGGATATCAGCCCCAGCATTTT | CASSLDGGYQPQHF
NA | TRBJ2-3 | TRBV20-1 | 15 | many | TGCAGTGCTAGAGGGTCAGTTGGGGCAGGGGATACGCAGTATTTT | CSARGSVGAGDTQYF
NA | TRBJ1-2 | TRBV4-3 | 12 | many | TGCGCCAGCAGCCAAGACTGGGGCGGCTACACCTTC | CASSQDWGGYTF
NA | TRBJ1-1 | TRBV4-1 | 15 | many | TGCGCCAGCAGCCCAATGTTACTGATGAACACTGAAGCTTTCTTT | CASSPMLLMNTEAFF
NA | TRBJ2-3 | TRBV7-2 | 12 | many | TGTGCCAGCAGCCGCACAGGGGATACGCAGTATTTT | CASSRTGDTQYF
TRBD2 | TRBJ2-3 | TRBV11-2 | 20 | many | TGTGCCAGCAGCTTAGTTGGGTCCGGACTAGCGGGGGGGTACACAGATACGCAGTATTTT | CASSLVGSGLAGGYTDTQYF
NA | TRBJ2-5 | TRBV15 | 15 | NA | TGTGCCACCAGCAGCGTAGGGGGTAGCCAAGAGACCCAGTACTTC | CATSSVGGSQETQYF
NA | TRBJ1-1 | TRBV10-1 | 13 | NA | TGCGCCAGCAGGAAGACAACGAACACTGAAGCTTTCTTT | CASRKTTNTEAFF
NA | TRBJ2-7 | TRBV2 | 12 | few | TGTGCCAGCACCGGGGGCACGTACGAGCAGTACTTC | CASTGGTYEQYF
NA | TRBJ2-3 | TRBV5-1 | 13 | many | TGCGCCAGCGGCGGCCTCAGCACAGATACGCAGTATTTT | CASGGLSTDTQYF
NA | TRBJ1-6 | TRBV20-1 | 14 | many | TGCAGTGCTTTGCGGGGGCCCGAGGATTCACCCCTCCACTTT | CSALRGPEDSPLHF
TRBD2 | TRBJ2-1 | TRBV11-2 | 18 | NA | TGTGCCAGCAGCTTAGGGTGGTCGGGGGGTCTCTCCTACAATGAGCAGTTCTTC | CASSLGWSGGLSYNEQFF
NA | TRBJ1-1 | TRBV6-1 | 14 | many | TGTGCCAGCAGTCGACAGGCCCCGAACACTGAAGCTTTCTTT | CASSRQAPNTEAFF
TRBD2 | TRBJ2-2 | TRBV12-3/TRBV12-4 | 15 | NA | TGTGCCAGCAGCATTAGCGGGGGGGGCACCGGGGAGCTGCTTTTT | CASSISGGGTGELLF
TRBD1 | TRBJ2-7 | TRBV27 | 14 | few | TGTTCCAGCAGTACAGACAGGGCATCGGGTGAGCAGTACTTC | CSSSTDRASGEQYF
NA | TRBJ1-6 | TRBV15 | 16 | medium-sized | TGTGCCACCAGCAGGCCACGGGGACTGACTGATTCACCCCTCCACTTT | CATSRPRGLTDSPLHF
NA | TRBJ1-5 | TRBV29-1 | 12 | NA | TGCAGCGTTGGAGTGCCAGATCGGCCCCAGCATTTT | CSVGVPDRPQHF
TRBD2 | TRBJ2-3 | TRBV9 | 15 | NA | TGTGCCAGCAGCGTAGGACTAGCGGACACAGATACGCAGTATTTT | CASSVGLADTDTQYF
NA | TRBJ1-1 | TRBV3-1 | 15 | NA | TGTGCCAGCAGCCACAATAAACCTGGGGGCACTGAAGCTTTCTTT | CASSHNKPGGTEAFF
NA | TRBJ2-7 | TRBV2 | 13 | many | TGTGCCAGCAGTGGACAAATCGCCTACGAGCAGTACTTC | CASSGQIAYEQYF
NA | TRBJ1-3 | TRBV9 | 15 | many | TGTGCCAGCAGCGTATGGGGGGGGTCTGGAAACACCATATATTTT | CASSVWGGSGNTIYF
TRBD1 | TRBJ1-5 | TRBV10-2 | 14 | NA | TGCGCCAGCGCCGAGGACAGGGCTCAAATGGCCCAGCATTTT | CASAEDRAQMAQHF
NA | TRBJ1-4 | TRBV5-1 | 13 | many | TGCGCCAGCAGCTTGGGGGGACATGAAAAACTGTTTTTT | CASSLGGHEKLFF
NA | TRBJ1-6 | TRBV7-9 | 12 | medium-sized | TGTGCCAGCAGAACCGGGGATTCACCCCTCCACTTT | CASRTGDSPLHF
NA | TRBJ2-7 | TRBV5-1 | 13 | many | TGTGCCAGCAGCCCCGGGACCAACTACGAGCAGTACTTC | CASSPGTNYEQYF
NA | TRBJ2-3 | TRBV7-3 | 15 | NA | TGTGCCAGCAGCGCGGGGCTCAGCCCCGCAGATACGCAGTATTTT | CASSAGLSPADTQYF
TRBD2 | TRBJ2-3 | TRBV13 | 19 | NA | TGTGCCAGCAGCTTATTAGGAGCGGGGGGCCCTTTCTACACAGATACGCAGTATTTT | CASSLLGAGGPFYTDTQYF
NA | TRBJ1-1 | TRBV6-6 | 15 | many | TGTGCCAGCAGTTACAATTGGGTAGGGTCCACTGAAGCTTTCTTT | CASSYNWVGSTEAFF
NA | TRBJ2-7 | TRBV20-1 | 11 | many | TGCAGTGCTAGAGACCCGTACGAGCAGTACTTC | CSARDPYEQYF
NA | TRBJ1-2 | TRBV12-3/TRBV12-4 | 13 | many | TGTGCCAGCAGTCTCTCGTTGGGGCATGGCTACACCTTC | CASSLSLGHGYTF
NA | TRBJ1-2 | TRBV2 | 12 | NA | TGTGCCAGCAGTCTAACAGCCTATGGCTACACCTTC | CASSLTAYGYTF
NA | TRBJ1-1 | TRBV19 | 12 | NA | TGTGCCAGTAGTCAGGGGCACACTGAAGCTTTCTTT | CASSQGHTEAFF
TRBD2 | TRBJ2-7 | TRBV15 | 15 | NA | TGTGCCACCAGCAGAGATCGGGGGGAGGCCTACGAGCAGTACTTC | CATSRDRGEAYEQYF
TRBD1 | TRBJ2-5 | TRBV11-2 | 15 | NA | TGTGCCAGCAGCCCCGAGGCCACAGGGGGTAAGACCCAGTACTTC | CASSPEATGGKTQYF